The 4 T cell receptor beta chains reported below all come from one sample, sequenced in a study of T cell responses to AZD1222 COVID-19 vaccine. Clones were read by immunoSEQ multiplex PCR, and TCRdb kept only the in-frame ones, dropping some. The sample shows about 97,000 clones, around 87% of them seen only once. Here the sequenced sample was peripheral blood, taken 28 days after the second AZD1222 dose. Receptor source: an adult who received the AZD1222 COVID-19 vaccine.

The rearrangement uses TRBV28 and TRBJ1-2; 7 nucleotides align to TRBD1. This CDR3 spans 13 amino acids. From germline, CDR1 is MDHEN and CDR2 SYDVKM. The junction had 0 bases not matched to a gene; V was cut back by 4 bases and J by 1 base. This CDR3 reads CASSWDSNYGYTF. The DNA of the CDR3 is TGTGCCAGCAGTTGGGACAGTAACTATGGCTACACCTTC.

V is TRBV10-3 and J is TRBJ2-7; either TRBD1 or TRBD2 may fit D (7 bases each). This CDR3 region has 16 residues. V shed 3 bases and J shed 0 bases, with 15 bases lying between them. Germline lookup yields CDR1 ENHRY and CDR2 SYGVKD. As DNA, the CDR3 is TGTGCCATCAGTGAAGGCAGGGGGGGAAGCTCCTACGAGCAGTACTTC. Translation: CAISEGRGGSSYEQYF.

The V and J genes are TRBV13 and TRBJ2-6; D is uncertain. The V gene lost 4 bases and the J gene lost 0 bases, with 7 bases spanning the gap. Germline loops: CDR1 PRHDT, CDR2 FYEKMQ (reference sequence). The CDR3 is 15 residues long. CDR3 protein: CASSSKYSGANVLTF. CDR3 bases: TGTGCCAGCAGCTCCAAATACTCTGGGGCCAACGTCCTGACTTTC. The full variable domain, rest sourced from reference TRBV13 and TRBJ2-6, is AAGVIQSPRHLIKEKRETATLKCYPIPRHDTVYWYQQGPGQDPQFLISFYEKMQSDKGSIPDRFSAQQFSDYHSELNMSSLELGDSALYFCASSSKYSGANVLTFGAGSRLTVL.

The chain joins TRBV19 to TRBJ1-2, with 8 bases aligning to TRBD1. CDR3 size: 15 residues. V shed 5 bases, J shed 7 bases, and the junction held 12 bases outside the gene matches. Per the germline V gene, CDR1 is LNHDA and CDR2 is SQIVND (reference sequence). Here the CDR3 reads CASSPQRRGLSGYTF. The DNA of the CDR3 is TGTGCCAGTAGTCCCCAGCGCAGGGGGCTTAGTGGCTACACCTTC.